Given below is one T cell receptor beta chain in context. The entry originates in a study of blood T cell repertoires in COVID-19. Some clones are missing from TCRdb's copy, which holds only in-frame ones; the method was immunoSEQ multiplex PCR. The data show around 68,000 clones, with around 93% seen just once and about 3% held by the top ten. Sample: peripheral blood. This sequence was found in a man between 65 and 79 years old with active COVID-19.

CDR3 DNA: TGTGCCAGCAGTAACCAACAGGGGGCGTACGAGCAGTACTTC. Translation: CASSNQQGAYEQYF. The J gene is TRBJ2-7, the V gene TRBV6-5, with 9 bases identical to TRBD1. V was clipped by 5 bases and J by 4 bases; unmatched bases: 6. The CDR3 consists of 14 residues. Germline loops: CDR1 MNHEY, CDR2 SVGAGI.